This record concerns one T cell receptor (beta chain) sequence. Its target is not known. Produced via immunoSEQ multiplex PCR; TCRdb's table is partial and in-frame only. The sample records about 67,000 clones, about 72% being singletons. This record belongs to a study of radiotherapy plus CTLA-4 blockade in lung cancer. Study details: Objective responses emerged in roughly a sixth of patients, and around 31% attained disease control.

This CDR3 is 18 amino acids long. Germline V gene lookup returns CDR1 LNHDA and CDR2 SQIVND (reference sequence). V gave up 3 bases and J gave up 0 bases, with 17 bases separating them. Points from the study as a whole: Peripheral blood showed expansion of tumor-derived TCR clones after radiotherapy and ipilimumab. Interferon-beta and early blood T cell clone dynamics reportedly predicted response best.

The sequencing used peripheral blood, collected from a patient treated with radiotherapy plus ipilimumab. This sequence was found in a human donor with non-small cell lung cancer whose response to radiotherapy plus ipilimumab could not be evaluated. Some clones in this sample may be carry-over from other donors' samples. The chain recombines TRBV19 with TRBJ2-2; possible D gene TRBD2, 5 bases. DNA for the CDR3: TGTGCCAGTAGTATCGGGAATGTCGCTTCTCCGAACACCGGGGAGCTGTTTTTT. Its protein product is CASSIGNVASPNTGELFF.